This T cell receptor (beta chain) derives from a study of a mutant IDH1 vaccine in newly diagnosed glioma. Study-wide background: The treated population exhibited a male proportion of about 62%, a female proportion of roughly 40%, and a mean age of roughly 41 years. Patients previously underwent radiotherapy, temozolomide, or both, and most underwent both. Findings of the study overall: Pseudoprogression appears to have had no connection to changes in top peripheral T cell clonotypes.

As to this clone: Its cognate antigen is unknown.

Time point of the sample: week 47, end of study. A 20-mer mutant IDH1 peptide at 300 ug was injected subcutaneously with topical imiquimod. The table came from immunoSEQ multiplex PCR; TCRdb's copy has only in-frame clones and leaves some out. Here the sample spans about 24,000 clones, 82% being singletons. Germline CDR1 SEHNR, CDR2 FQNEAQ (reference sequence). This CDR3 region has 18 residues. The V end was cut by 5 bases, the J end by 1 base, with 18 bases between. The sequence was obtained from a middle-aged man with glioma. Some clones in this sample may be carry-over from other donors' samples. V is TRBV7-9 and J is TRBJ2-6; weak D call: TRBD1 (5 bases). The sequencing here drew on PBMCs, taken from a glioma patient whose treatment included an IDH1 peptide vaccine. The DNA of the CDR3 is TGTGCCAGCAGCGCAGGGTTGGGGTCGGTTTCTGGGGCCAACGTCCTGACTTTC. Translated, it gives CASSAGLGSVSGANVLTF. Full variable domain (outside the CDR3, taken from reference TRBV7-9 and TRBJ2-6): DTGVSQNPRHKITKRGQNVTFRCDPISEHNRLYWYRQTLGQGPEFLTYFQNEAQLEKSRLLSDRFSAERPKGSFSTLEIQRTEQGDSAMYLCASSAGLGSVSGANVLTFGAGSRLTVL.